This passage covers 5 T cell receptor beta chains from one sample sequenced in a study of T cell responses to AZD1222 COVID-19 vaccine. Using immunoSEQ multiplex PCR, the repertoire was profiled, and TCRdb retains in-frame clones only, with some absent. The sample yields some 180,000 clones, 85% to 95% seen once. The sequencing here drew on peripheral blood, taken 28 days after the second dose of the MenACWY control vaccine. The receptors originated from an adult who received the MenACWY meningococcal vaccine as a control.

V usage is TRBV6-5 and J usage is TRBJ2-7; D not resolved. V lost 2 bases and J lost 3, with 8 bases in between. This CDR3 is 13 amino acids long. CDR1 and CDR2 from the germline V gene are MNHEY and SVGAGI. CDR3 coding DNA: TGTGCCAGCAGTTACGACCCGCTCTACGAGCAGTACTTC. Its protein is CASSYDPLYEQYF.

The CDR3 here is CASRTQGSYGYTF. CDR3 nucleotides: TGTGCCAGCAGAACACAGGGCTCTTATGGCTACACCTTC. The chain employs TRBV6-5 and TRBJ1-2; the D gene is possibly TRBD1 (6 bases). The germline V gene encodes CDR1 MNHEY and CDR2 SVGAGI. V lost 6 bases and J lost 5, with 13 bases in between. The CDR3 extends over 13 amino acids.

CDR3 sequence (DNA): TGTGCCAGCAGTTACGGGACAGGGTCTGAAGCTTTCTTT. It specifies CASSYGTGSEAFF. The chain is built from TRBV6-6 and TRBJ1-1, with TRBD1 matching over 9 bases. Germline lookup yields CDR1 MNHNY and CDR2 SVGAGI (reference sequence). The CDR3 contains 13 residues. Germline trimming cut 2 bases from V and 6 bases from J; bases unmatched to any gene: 1.

The chain uses TRBV2 and TRBJ1-1, with D possibly being TRBD1 (6 bases). The length of the CDR3 is 16 residues. Per germline, CDR1 SNHLY and CDR2 FYNNEI. With 5 bases removed from V and 1 base from J, the gap between germline ends came to 17 bases. This CDR3 is CASSRGVRGGNTEAFF. The CDR3 bases are TGTGCCAGCAGTAGAGGGGTCAGGGGAGGGAACACTGAAGCTTTCTTT.

The gene calls are TRBV18 and TRBJ2-1; D may be TRBD1 (6 bases). The CDR3 length is 12 residues. Trimming shortened V by 3 bases and J by 8 bases, and 8 bases separated the two germline ends. Germline CDR1 is KGHSH and CDR2 is LQKENI. CDR3 loop: CASSPQGYEQFF. As DNA, the CDR3 is TGTGCCAGCTCACCCCAGGGGTATGAGCAGTTCTTC.